This T cell receptor (beta chain) was found in a study of human T cells and chemical hapten exposure. Time point meaning: pre-sensitization, week 0. As for treatment: therapeutic diphenylcyclopropenone sensitization with weekly scalp DPC. From the RACE reads, TCRdb called clonotypes with MiXCR, one entry per CDR3 protein. Found here are 270,000 or so distinct CDR3 sequences, around 7.7% of them singletons; the top ten hold 0.9% to 1.5%. Germline CDR1 LNHDA, CDR2 SQIVND (reference sequence). The V gene lost 2 bases and the J gene lost 6 bases, with 13 bases spanning the gap. This CDR3 comprises 14 residues. This clonotype occurred a few times. The antigen is undetermined. Study conclusions and caveats: Significantly more large CDR3 similarity clusters arose among expanded TCRs than among controls.

This sequence originates from a young man with alopecia areata. Some clones in this sample may be carry-over from other donors' samples. The sequencing here drew on whole blood, taken in connection with sensitization to the hapten diphenylcyclopropenone (DPC). The rearrangement uses TRBV19 and TRBJ1-2; a weak D match, TRBD1 (6 bases). The CDR3 DNA reads TGTGCCAGTAGTATAAAACAGGGATACGATGGCTACACCTTC. It is translated as CASSIKQGYDGYTF.